Each of the 13 T cell receptor beta chains below was sequenced from the same sample in a study of sequential checkpoint blockade in melanoma. Documented treatment: randomized to nivolumab then ipilimumab (arm A) or the reverse (arm B). TCRdb keeps only in-frame clones here, not all; method: immunoSEQ multiplex PCR. The data show more than 9,000 clones, 55% to 85% seen once. Here the sequenced sample was CD8+ T cells sorted from blood (inferred from file names), taken from a patient given nivolumab and ipilimumab in sequence. These receptors were obtained from a human donor with melanoma.

This chain links TRBV29-1 with TRBJ2-2; perhaps TRBD1 as D (5 bases). Germline lookup yields CDR1 SQVTM and CDR2 ANQGSEA. V was clipped by 3 bases and J by 5 bases, with 10 bases between them. CDR3 size: 13 residues. In DNA, the CDR3 is TGCAGCGTTGAGAGGCAGGGTACCGGGGAGCTGTTTTTT. It is translated as CSVERQGTGELFF.

The V call is TRBV5-5, the J call TRBJ2-7; D might be TRBD1 (5 bases). Trimming shortened V by 1 base and J by 2 bases, and 13 bases separated the two germline ends. Germline assignment: CDR1 SGHKS and CDR2 YYEKEE (reference sequence). The CDR3 has 15 amino acids. In nucleotides, the CDR3 is TGTGCCAGCAGCTTGCTGGGGCAGAAACCCTACGAGCAGTACTTC. Translated: CASSLLGQKPYEQYF.

J is TRBJ2-7 and V is TRBV9, with TRBD2 identical over 11 bases. The J segment lost 5 bases and the V segment lost 1 base, leaving 5 bases of the junction unmatched. CDR3 size: 15 residues. CDR1 and CDR2 (germline): SGDLS, YYNGEE. The CDR3, as DNA: TGTGCCAGCAGCGTAAGCGGTAGCGGGAGGGACGAGCAGTACTTC. Its translation is CASSVSGSGRDEQYF.

There are a few counts of this clone. The chain links TRBV6-4 to TRBJ2-2, with TRBD1 identical over 10 bases. Germline V lookup: CDR1 MRHNA, CDR2 SNTAGT. The junction had 4 bases not matched to a gene; V was cut back by 6 bases and J by 3 bases. The CDR3 is made up of 15 amino acids. The CDR3 spells CASSPGTGDTGELFF. As DNA, the CDR3 is TGTGCCAGCAGCCCCGGGACAGGGGACACCGGGGAGCTGTTTTTT.

The rearrangement uses TRBV2 and TRBJ1-5; D uncertain. V lost 9 bases, J lost 7 bases, and 19 bases lay in between. Germline V gives CDR1 SNHLY, CDR2 FYNNEI. The CDR3 runs 14 residues. The CDR3 protein is CASREWAEDQPQHF. The CDR3, as DNA: TGTGCCAGTAGGGAGTGGGCCGAGGACCAGCCCCAGCATTTT.

The chain couples TRBV10-3 to TRBJ2-7; D is undetermined. The CDR3 spans 15 residues. From germline, CDR1 is ENHRY and CDR2 SYGVKD. Trimming stripped 5 bases from V and 0 bases from J, with 14 bases between. CDR3 in amino acids: CAISQRHTSSYEQYF. The CDR3, as DNA: TGTGCCATCAGTCAACGACATACGAGCTCCTACGAGCAGTACTTC.

This clone is a singleton in its sample. The chain employs TRBV27 and TRBJ1-2; TRBD1 aligns across 7 bases. Trimming removed 8 bases from V and 3 bases from J; junction bases left unmatched: 6. This CDR3 contains 13 residues. CDR1 is MNHEY, CDR2 SMNVEV, per germline (reference sequence). CDR3 protein: CASGQGVDYGYTF. Here the CDR3 DNA reads TGTGCCAGCGGCCAGGGGGTGGACTATGGCTACACCTTC.

This clone was detected once. V usage is TRBV7-6 and J usage is TRBJ1-6, with 8 nucleotides matching TRBD1. Germline values: CDR1 SGHVS, CDR2 FNYEAQ. J was trimmed by 4 bases and V by 5 bases; bases with no gene match: 4. CDR3 size: 15 residues. The CDR3 region has the DNA TGTGCCAGCAGCCCGGACAGGGATTATAATTCACCCCTCCACTTT. Protein: CASSPDRDYNSPLHF.

The rearrangement uses TRBV21-1 and TRBJ2-3; TRBD1 is the table's D call and was not checked against the DNA. TRBV21-1 is flagged as a pseudogene. The CDR3 length is 14 residues. The CDR3 spells CASSISRQTDTQYF. CDR3 in DNA: TGTGCCAGCAGCATATCTCGACAGACAGATACGCAGTATTTT.

The chain recombines TRBV30 with TRBJ2-7; 10 bases line up with TRBD1. CDR1 and CDR2 (germline): GTSNPN, SVGIG (reference sequence). Trimming at V came to 0 bases and at J to 4 bases, leaving 6 bases not matched to a gene. The CDR3 sequence is 15 residues long. The CDR3, as DNA: TGTGCCTGGAGTGTACTTGGGACAGGGGCTTACGAGCAGTACTTC. Protein: CAWSVLGTGAYEQYF.

The V gene is TRBV7-6, the J gene TRBJ2-1; TRBD2 agrees at 9 bases. CDR1 and CDR2 (germline): SGHVS, FNYEAQ. CDR3 length: 18 amino acids. The J segment lost 0 bases and the V segment lost 2 bases, leaving 8 bases of the junction unmatched. The CDR3 DNA sequence: TGTGCCAGCAGCTTACCTAGCGGGGTCTTCCGCTCCTACAATGAGCAGTTCTTC. Translated: CASSLPSGVFRSYNEQFF. Variable domain in full (rest from reference TRBV7-6 and TRBJ2-1): GAGVSQSPRYKVTKRGQDVALRCDPISGHVSLYWYRQALGQGPEFLTYFNYEAQQDKSGLPNDRFSAERPEGSISTLTIQRTEQRDSAMYRCASSLPSGVFRSYNEQFFGPGTRLTVL.

The chain uses TRBV15 and TRBJ2-3; D may be TRBD1 (6 bases). CDR1 is LNHNV, CDR2 YYDKDF, per germline (reference sequence). This CDR3 is 16 amino acids long. Trimming stripped 3 bases from V and 0 bases from J, with 13 bases between. CDR3 coding DNA: TGTGCCACCAGCAGGCTCCGGACAGCGAGCACAGATACGCAGTATTTT. Protein sequence: CATSRLRTASTDTQYF.

The rearrangement uses TRBV28 and TRBJ1-4; D is perhaps TRBD1 (5 bases). CDR1 and CDR2 (germline): MDHEN, SYDVKM. CDR3 length: 15 residues. With 8 bases removed from V and 12 bases from J, the gap between germline ends came to 25 bases. Here the CDR3 DNA reads TGTGCCAGCGCACCACGGGAGACAGCCTTGGCGGAACTGTTTTTT. Translation: CASAPRETALAELFF.